Below are 18 T cell receptor beta chains sequenced from a single sample in a study of blood T cell repertoires in COVID-19. Profiled with immunoSEQ multiplex PCR; TCRdb holds only in-frame clones, not every one. The table lists about 170,000 clones, roughly four fifths of them singletons. The source material was PBMCs or T cells enriched from blood (not recorded which). The receptors come from a man aged 45-65 years who had recovered from COVID-19.

The rearrangement uses TRBV6-5 and TRBJ1-5; 8 positions agree with TRBD1. Looked up from germline, CDR1 is MNHEY and CDR2 is SVGAGI. The CDR3 sequence is 15 residues long. Trimming at V came to 4 bases and at J to 4 bases, leaving 6 bases not matched to a gene. CDR3 sequence reads: CASSFGQGGNQPQHF. For the CDR3, the DNA is TGTGCCAGCAGTTTCGGACAGGGCGGGAATCAGCCCCAGCATTTT.

The gene calls are TRBV2 and TRBJ1-5; D remains unclear. V was pared by 6 bases and J by 1 base, with 13 bases between. The germline gives CDR1 SNHLY, CDR2 FYNNEI. CDR3 length equals 15 residues. CDR3 loop: CASSAERASNQPQHF. In DNA, the CDR3 is TGTGCCAGCAGCGCCGAGAGGGCGAGCAATCAGCCCCAGCATTTT.

This chain joins TRBV18 and TRBJ2-3; TRBD2 aligns across 7 bases. CDR3 length: 16 amino acids. CDR1 is KGHSH, CDR2 LQKENI, per germline. Trimming took 3 bases from V and 0 from J; bases not matched to a gene: 6. CDR3 protein: CASSPKGLGSTDTQYF. DNA of the CDR3: TGTGCCAGCTCACCTAAAGGACTAGGGAGCACAGATACGCAGTATTTT.

V usage is TRBV4-2 and J usage is TRBJ2-3, with TRBD1 matching over 7 bases. This CDR3 has 17 residues. V shed 3 bases, J shed 5 bases, and the junction held 14 bases outside the gene matches. CDR1 is LGHNA, CDR2 YNFKEQ, per germline. The CDR3 here is CASSHLQQGRTEDTQYF. CDR3 bases: TGTGCCAGCAGCCATCTACAACAGGGGCGGACCGAAGATACGCAGTATTTT.

In this sample, this clone turned up once. This chain connects TRBV5-6 to TRBJ1-2, with D hard to call. The V end lost 3 bases, the J end lost 9 bases, and 9 bases lay between the germline ends. The CDR3 is 11 amino acids. CDR1 SGHDT and CDR2 YYEEEE come from the germline V gene. DNA of the CDR3: TGTGCCAGCAGCTCGACACTTCGCTACACCTTC. Translated, it gives CASSSTLRYTF.

The chain couples TRBV6-5 to TRBJ2-3; tentatively, D is TRBD2 (5 bases). CDR3 size: 12 residues. Trimming pared 6 bases from V and 1 base from J, leaving 5 bases between. CDR1 MNHEY and CDR2 SVGAGI come from the germline V gene. The CDR3 loop reads CASSGGTDTQYF. For the CDR3, the DNA is TGTGCCAGCAGCGGGGGCACAGATACGCAGTATTTT.

The genes are TRBV19 and TRBJ1-2; D remains unclear. Germline values: CDR1 LNHDA, CDR2 SQIVND (reference sequence). The CDR3 is 12 amino acids. V dropped 3 bases and J dropped 7 bases, with 9 bases sitting between them. CDR3 protein: CASSIRVGGYTF. The CDR3 DNA follows: TGTGCCAGTAGTATCCGGGTTGGTGGCTACACCTTC.

A single count supports this clone. The chain uses TRBV19 and TRBJ2-2; 8 bases map to TRBD1. CDR1 and CDR2 (germline): LNHDA, SQIVND (reference sequence). Germline trimming cut 5 bases from V and 3 bases from J; bases unmatched to any gene: 8. CDR3 length: 16 residues. This chain's CDR3 is CASSERQGLDTGELFF. CDR3 in DNA: TGTGCCAGTAGTGAACGACAGGGGTTGGACACCGGGGAGCTGTTTTTT.

The chain carries TRBV5-1 and TRBJ1-1; D gene uncertain. This CDR3 is built from 13 residues. Germline-derived CDR1 and CDR2 are SGHRS and YFSETQ. V was pared by 7 bases and J by 4 bases, with 14 bases between. DNA for the CDR3: TGCGCCAGCTACCTGGGGAGAGGCACTGAAGCTTTCTTT. Protein: CASYLGRGTEAFF.

This clone appeared once. The chain combines TRBV3-1 (or the pseudogene TRBV3-2) with TRBJ2-2, with D tentatively TRBD1 (5 bases). Germline V gene lookup returns CDR1 LGHDT and CDR2 YNNKEL (reference sequence). Trimming stripped 1 base from V and 3 bases from J, with 9 bases between. The CDR3 has 15 residues. CDR3 residues: CASSQGTLHTGELFF. The CDR3 coding sequence is TGTGCCAGCAGCCAAGGGACATTACACACCGGGGAGCTGTTTTTT.

This clone was counted only a few times. The chain couples TRBV6-2 or TRBV6-3 to TRBJ2-3, with 8 bases lining up with TRBD2. This CDR3 spans 17 amino acids. From germline, CDR1 is MNHEY and CDR2 SVGEGT. V trimming: 6 bases; J trimming: 8 bases; junction bases outside the gene matches: 19. CDR3 residues: CASSPWKRGTIPGTQYF. In DNA, the CDR3 is TGTGCCAGCAGCCCGTGGAAGCGGGGGACGATCCCGGGTACGCAGTATTTT.

The chain links TRBV30 to TRBJ1-5; D unclear. V was trimmed by 5 bases and J by 2 bases, leaving 7 bases between them. Germline-derived CDR1 and CDR2 are GTSNPN and SVGIG (reference sequence). This CDR3 is 12 amino acids long. CDR3 sequence: CAWDVGNQPQHF. The DNA of the CDR3 is TGTGCCTGGGACGTAGGCAATCAGCCCCAGCATTTT.

The V gene is TRBV9, the J gene TRBJ1-1, with no clear D. Trimming took 0 bases from V and 4 from J, leaving 10 bases between them. CDR3 size: 14 residues. Germline CDR1 is SGDLS and CDR2 is YYNGEE. CDR3 nucleotide sequence: TGTGCCAGCAGCGTAGATCCAGGATCCACTGAAGCTTTCTTT. Translated: CASSVDPGSTEAFF.

The V gene is TRBV9, the J gene TRBJ2-5; 8 nucleotides line up with TRBD2. From germline, CDR1 is SGDLS and CDR2 YYNGEE. This CDR3 contains 19 residues. The trim removed 4 bases at V and 3 bases at J, leaving 20 bases unmatched. DNA of the CDR3: TGTGCCAGCAGCCCGACTCAGACTAGCGAATTTGGGTTAGAAGAGACCCAGTACTTC. Protein: CASSPTQTSEFGLEETQYF.

This clone turned up a few times. V usage is TRBV18 and J usage is TRBJ1-1; no clear D. The CDR3 is made up of 14 amino acids. Deletions cut 6 bases from V and 4 bases from J, with 15 bases between. Germline CDR1 reads KGHSH; CDR2 reads LQKENI. DNA of the CDR3: TGTGCCAGCTCGCGCGGGATGGGTGGCACTGAAGCTTTCTTT. This translates into CASSRGMGGTEAFF.

V usage is TRBV9 and J usage is TRBJ2-1, with 12 bases that match TRBD2. The CDR3 extends over 16 amino acids. J was trimmed by 9 bases and V by 1 base; bases with no gene match: 8. Germline V CDR1 and CDR2: SGDLS, YYNGEE. The CDR3 sequence: CASSVRSSGGGIEQFF. The CDR3 nucleotides read TGTGCCAGCAGCGTACGATCTAGCGGGGGGGGAATTGAGCAGTTCTTC.

The rearrangement uses TRBV27 and TRBJ2-6; a weak D match, TRBD2 (5 bases). Germline values: CDR1 MNHEY, CDR2 SMNVEV (reference sequence). CDR3 length: 15 residues. Trimming left V 4 bases short and J 2 bases short, with 9 bases between. The CDR3 coding sequence is TGTGCCAGCAGTTCTCGGGGTACTGGGGCCAACGTCCTGACTTTC. Translated: CASSSRGTGANVLTF.

The chain combines TRBV7-9 with TRBJ2-1; TRBD2 agrees at 8 bases. The CDR3 spans 17 residues. The V gene end was trimmed by 5 bases and the J gene end by 6 bases; junction bases not matched to a gene: 15. CDR1 and CDR2 from the germline V gene are SEHNR and FQNEAQ (reference sequence). This CDR3 is CASSPSEGLGFFNEQFF. CDR3 bases: TGTGCCAGCAGCCCAAGTGAGGGACTAGGCTTTTTCAATGAGCAGTTCTTC.